The rows below give T cell receptor beta chains drawn from one sample of a study of shared clonotypes between healthy human individuals. Profiling relied on immunoSEQ multiplex PCR, and the TCRdb table lists in-frame clones only, not all of them. The repertoire holds a few million clones, roughly nine tenths seen once, with roughly 0.15% in the top ten. The specimen was naive CD4+ T cells sorted from blood. The source of these receptors is a man between 18 and 29 years old in good health. The CDR3 runs from the conserved cysteine through the conserved F or W.

>14|TRBV14|TRBJ1-5
CASSQGTGNQPQHF
>14|TRBV6-1|TRBJ1-4
CASSEGQGNEKLFF
>16|TRBV5-1|TRBJ2-7
CASSPDSGGTSYEQYF
>14|TRBV7-9|TRBJ2-3
CASSLAGVTDTQYF
>14|TRBV6-1|TRBJ2-5
CASSPVQGVETQYF
>13|TRBV5-1|TRBJ1-4
CASSLEGSEKLFF
>16|TRBV5-4|TRBJ1-6
CASSSDTSSYNSPLHF
>13|TRBV6-6|TRBJ2-3
CASISLRGDTQYF
>17|TRBV10-3|TRBJ1-6
CAISESVGIGEVSPLHF
>15|TRBV5-1|TRBJ2-1
CASSQMSGGVNEQFF
>14|TRBV7-2|TRBJ1-1
CASTSRQGNTEAFF
>15|TRBV19|TRBJ2-2
CASSPGQKNTGELFF
>13|TRBV14|TRBJ1-6
CASSQGSHSPLHF
>14|TRBV2|TRBJ1-1
CASSDRARTTEAFF
>13|TRBV6-4|TRBJ1-1
CASSATPNTEAFF
>15|TRBV19|TRBJ1-1
CASSPGGRLNTEAFF
>11|TRBV4-1|TRBJ1-2
CASSHTDGYTF
>14|TRBV9|TRBJ2-2
CASSPGGHTGELFF
>16|TRBV4-1|TRBJ1-1
CASSHLRASRGTEAFF
>10|TRBV7-9|TRBJ2-3
CASSSDRAVF
>15|TRBV28|TRBJ1-2
CASSLSAGVARGYTF
>15|TRBV27|TRBJ2-5
CASSLWGTDMETQYF
>15|TRBV5-6|TRBJ1-1
CASSLAGNSNTEAFF
>12|TRBV6-5|TRBJ2-1
CASSSSINEQFF
>12|TRBV29-1|TRBJ2-2
CSAGPNTGELFF
>13|TRBV15|TRBJ2-7
CATSRTDTYEQYF
>14|TRBV28|TRBJ1-5
CASRWKNSNQPQHF